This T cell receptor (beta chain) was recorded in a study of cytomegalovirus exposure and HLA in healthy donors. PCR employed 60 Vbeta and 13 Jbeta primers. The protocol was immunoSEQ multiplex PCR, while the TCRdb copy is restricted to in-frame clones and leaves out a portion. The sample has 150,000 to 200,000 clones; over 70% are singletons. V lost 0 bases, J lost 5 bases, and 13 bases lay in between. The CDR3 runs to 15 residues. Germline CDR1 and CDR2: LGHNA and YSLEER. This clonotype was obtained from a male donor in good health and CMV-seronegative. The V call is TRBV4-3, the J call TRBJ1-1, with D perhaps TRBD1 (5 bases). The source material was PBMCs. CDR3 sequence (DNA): TGCGCCAGCAGCCAAGAATGGGGCATGGGGACTGAAGCTTTCTTT. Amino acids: CASSQEWGMGTEAFF.